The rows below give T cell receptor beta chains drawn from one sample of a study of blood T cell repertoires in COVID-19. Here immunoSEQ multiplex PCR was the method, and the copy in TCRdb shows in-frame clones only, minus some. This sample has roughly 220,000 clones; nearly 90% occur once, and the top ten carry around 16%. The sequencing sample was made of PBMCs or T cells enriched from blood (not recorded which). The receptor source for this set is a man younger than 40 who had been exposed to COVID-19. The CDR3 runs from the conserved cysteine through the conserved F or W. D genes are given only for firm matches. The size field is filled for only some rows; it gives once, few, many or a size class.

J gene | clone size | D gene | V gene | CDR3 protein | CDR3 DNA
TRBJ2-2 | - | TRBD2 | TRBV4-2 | CASSQDPAGGGLTGELFF | TGTGCCAGCAGCCAAGACCCAGCGGGGGGAGGGCTCACCGGGGAGCTGTTTTTT
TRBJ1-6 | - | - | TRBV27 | CASRSIGTRLHF | TGTGCCAGCAGATCCATCGGGACACGACTCCACTTT
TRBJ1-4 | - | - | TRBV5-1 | CASSPLGQNEKLFF | TGCGCCAGCAGCCCCCTCGGACAGAATGAAAAACTGTTTTTT
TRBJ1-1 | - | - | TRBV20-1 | CSATPNTEAFF | TGCAGTGCCACACCGAACACTGAAGCTTTCTTT
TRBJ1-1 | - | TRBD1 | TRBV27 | CASSLPGGHEAFF | TGTGCCAGCAGTTTACCAGGGGGCCATGAAGCTTTCTTT
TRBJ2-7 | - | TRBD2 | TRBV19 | CASSIGRLAGGARPHEQYF | TGTGCCAGTAGTATAGGCCGACTAGCGGGGGGGGCCAGGCCCCACGAGCAGTACTTC
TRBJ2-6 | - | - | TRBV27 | CASRRAGTGANVLTF | TGTGCCAGCAGACGGGCGGGAACTGGGGCCAACGTCCTGACTTTC
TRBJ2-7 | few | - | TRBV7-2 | CASSFSSYEQYF | TGTGCCAGCAGCTTCAGCTCCTACGAGCAGTACTTC
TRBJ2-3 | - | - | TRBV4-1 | CASSPKPGTSFPKYTDTQYF | TGCGCCAGCAGCCCGAAACCCGGGACATCCTTCCCAAAGTACACAGATACGCAGTATTTT
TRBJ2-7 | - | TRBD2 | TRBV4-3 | CASSLSGGDSYEQYF | TGCGCCAGCAGCCTATCGGGGGGGGACTCCTACGAGCAGTACTTC
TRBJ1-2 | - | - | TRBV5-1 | CASSGQINYGYTF | TGCGCCAGCAGTGGACAAATTAACTATGGCTACACCTTC
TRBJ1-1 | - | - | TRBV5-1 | CASSLAYSSRVDAEAFF | TGCGCCAGCAGCTTGGCGTATAGTTCCAGGGTGGACGCTGAAGCTTTCTTT
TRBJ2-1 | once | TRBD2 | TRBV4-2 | CASSQDPGGSGRMNEQFF | TGTGCCAGCAGCCAAGATCCGGGAGGGTCGGGACGGATGAACGAGCAGTTCTTC
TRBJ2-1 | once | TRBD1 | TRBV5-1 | CASSPLERDRVNEQFF | TGCGCCAGCAGCCCCCTGGAGAGGGACAGGGTTAATGAGCAGTTCTTC
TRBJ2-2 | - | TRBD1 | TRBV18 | CASSPGDRHTGELFF | TGTGCCAGCTCACCAGGGGACAGACACACCGGGGAGCTGTTTTTT
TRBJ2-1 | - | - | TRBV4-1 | CASNPGIHYNEQFF | TGCGCCAGCAACCCCGGGATCCACTACAATGAGCAGTTCTTC
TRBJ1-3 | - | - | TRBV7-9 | CASSVGPGFYGNTIYF | TGTGCCAGCAGCGTAGGCCCGGGGTTTTATGGAAACACCATATATTTT
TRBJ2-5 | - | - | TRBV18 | CASSPEEETQYF | TGTGCCAGCTCACCAGAGGAAGAGACCCAGTACTTC
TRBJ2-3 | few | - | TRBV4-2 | CASSQEGRGDTDTQYF | TGTGCCAGCAGCCAAGAGGGGCGGGGTGACACAGATACGCAGTATTTT
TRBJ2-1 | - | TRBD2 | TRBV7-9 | CASSTRLAGEYNEQFF | TGTGCCAGCAGCACCCGACTAGCGGGGGAATACAATGAGCAGTTCTTC
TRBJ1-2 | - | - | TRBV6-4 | CASSPDSGGIANYGYTF | TGTGCCAGCAGTCCTGACTCGGGGGGGATTGCTAACTATGGCTACACCTTC
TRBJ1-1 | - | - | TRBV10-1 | CASSEKGMNTEAFF | TGCGCCAGCAGTGAAAAGGGGATGAACACTGAAGCTTTCTTT